The 27 T cell receptor beta chains given below trace back to one sample, sequenced in a study of vaccination and CD4 T cells after COVID-19 (dated by TCRdb to 2022 to 2024). What the time point label conveys for this sample: late sampling 161 to 241 days after vaccination in a few convalescent patients. The sample's treatment or condition, from its label and the paper: approximately 11-day PBMC culture with coronavirus spike peptide pools or control peptides (ViraFEST assay). No antigen is known for these receptors. The receptor library was made with PCR. The run used an Illumina iSeq 100. DNA from cultured CD4+ T cells was subjected to TCR sequencing with the Oncomine TCR Beta short-read assay at the Johns Hopkins FTIC core. Using fastp trimming at Q25 and MiXCR clonotype assembly, TCRdb reanalyzed the public sequencing data and kept in-frame beta chains. Each entry is one CDR3 protein sequence, shown with its most common DNA and genes. The sample profile shows 20,000 to 25,000 distinct CDR3 sequences; 35% of them were found once. Together, the top ten hold 8.6% of the sample.

Sequenced material: CD4+ T cells from blood, cultured in vitro, taken about 7 months after SARS-CoV-2 vaccination. The receptors were gathered from a human donor who had recovered from COVID-19.

This clonotype turned up a few times. The rearrangement joins TRBV20-1 to TRBJ1-3; 7 bases map to TRBD1. The CDR3 consists of 16 residues. The V segment lost 1 base and the J segment 3 bases; nucleotides outside the gene matches: 9. CDR1 is DFQATT and CDR2 is SNEGSKA in the germline V gene (reference sequence). This chain's CDR3 is CSARVKGAPLGNTIYF. CDR3 coding DNA: TGCAGTGCTAGAGTCAAGGGGGCTCCGCTTGGAAACACCATATATTTT.

The rearrangement links TRBV20-1 to TRBJ2-5; TRBD2 matches at 9 bases. V shed 7 bases, J shed 4 bases, and the junction held 7 bases outside the gene matches. This CDR3 contains 13 residues. Germline CDR1 reads DFQATT; CDR2 reads SNEGSKA (reference sequence). This CDR3 reads CSVSGRFSETQYF. For the CDR3, the DNA is TGCAGTGTAAGCGGGAGGTTTTCAGAGACCCAGTACTTC.

The chain is built from TRBV19 and TRBJ1-2, with D possibly matching TRBD1 (5 bases). The CDR3 loop spans 13 amino acids. Trimming shortened V by 7 bases and J by 7 bases, and 16 bases separated the two germline ends. Germline lookup yields CDR1 LNHDA and CDR2 SQIVND (reference sequence). The chain's CDR3 is CASTGREVGGYTF. The DNA of the CDR3 is TGTGCCAGTACGGGCAGGGAGGTTGGTGGCTACACCTTC.

The chain links TRBV20-1 to TRBJ2-3, with D hard to call. Trimming left V 6 bases short and J 4 bases short, with 8 bases between. This CDR3 spans 11 amino acids. CDR1 is DFQATT and CDR2 is SNEGSKA in the germline V gene (reference sequence). CDR3 in amino acids: CSAFVADTQYF. CDR3 sequence (DNA): TGCAGTGCCTTCGTCGCAGATACGCAGTATTTT.

The chain links TRBV5-4 to TRBJ2-5; 12 bases agree with TRBD2. The length of the CDR3 is 15 residues. Trimming cost V 4 bases and J 5 bases; bases outside gene matches: 6. Germline V CDR1 and CDR2: SGHNT, YYREEE (reference sequence). The CDR3 loop reads CASSETGTSGETQYF. CDR3 DNA sequence: TGTGCCAGCAGCGAAACCGGGACTAGCGGGGAGACCCAGTACTTC.

This chain connects TRBV19 to TRBJ2-7; D unresolved. V lost 8 bases, J lost 4 bases, and 12 bases lay in between. The CDR3 contains 12 residues. CDR1 and CDR2 from the germline V gene are LNHDA and SQIVND (reference sequence). This chain's CDR3 is CASARGRYEQYF. CDR3 sequence (DNA): TGTGCCAGTGCCCGAGGTCGTTACGAGCAGTACTTC.

V gene TRBV7-2 combines with J gene TRBJ2-1; 8 bases match TRBD2. V was clipped by 5 bases and J by 3 bases; unmatched bases: 9. The CDR3 is made up of 16 amino acids. Per the germline V gene, CDR1 is SGHTA and CDR2 is FQGNSA. The CDR3 coding sequence is TGTGCCAGCAGCCACCATAGCGGGAACTTCTACAATGAGCAGTTCTTC. It translates to CASSHHSGNFYNEQFF.

This clonotype was seen a few times. The genes are TRBV6-1 and TRBJ1-2; 9 bases align to TRBD1. Germline loops: CDR1 MNHNS, CDR2 SASEGT. The CDR3 is 14 residues long. Unmatched junction bases numbered 11, after V lost 8 bases and J lost 7 bases. The CDR3 bases are TGTGCCAGCGGGCCGCCACAGGGGGCTCGTGGCTACACCTTC. Protein product: CASGPPQGARGYTF.

The V call is TRBV7-8, the J call TRBJ2-5; perhaps TRBD1 as D (6 bases). The germline V and J ends were trimmed by 5 bases and 13 bases, with 14 bases remaining between them. The CDR3 is 11 amino acids. Germline V gene lookup returns CDR1 SGHVS and CDR2 FQNEAQ. CDR3 nucleotide sequence: TGTGCCAGCAGCACCAGGGGTCTCGTGTACTTC. Its translation: CASSTRGLVYF.

In this sample, this clonotype turned up once. The V gene is TRBV28, the J gene TRBJ2-1; D is unclear. CDR1 is MDHEN and CDR2 is SYDVKM in the germline V gene. This CDR3 is 10 amino acids long. The V gene lost 6 bases and the J gene lost 7 bases, with 4 bases spanning the gap. CDR3 in amino acids: CASRQNEQFF. DNA for the CDR3: TGTGCCAGCAGACAAAATGAGCAGTTCTTC. Full variable domain (rest looked up from reference TRBV28 and TRBJ2-1): DVKVTQSSRYLVKRTGEKVFLECVQDMDHENMFWYRQDPGLGLRLIYFSYDVKMKEKGDIPEGYSVSREKKERFSLILESASTNQTSMYLCASRQNEQFFGPGTRLTVL.

The CDR3 coding sequence is TGTGCCAGTAGGAAGACGGCCCATCAGCCCCAGCATTTT. Translating it yields CASRKTAHQPQHF. The chain has TRBV19 and TRBJ1-5; D is unresolved. Trimming shortened V by 6 bases and J by 5 bases, and 11 bases separated the two germline ends. This CDR3 has 13 amino acids. The germline CDR1 and CDR2 sequences are LNHDA and SQIVND (reference sequence).

The chain employs TRBV7-9 and TRBJ2-1; weak D call: TRBD1 (5 bases). The V end was cut by 5 bases, the J end by 4 bases, with 9 bases between. Looked up from germline, CDR1 is SEHNR and CDR2 is FQNEAQ (reference sequence). The CDR3 is made up of 13 amino acids. CDR3 sequence reads: CASSQDTYNEQFF. Here the CDR3 DNA reads TGTGCCAGCAGCCAGGACACATACAATGAGCAGTTCTTC.

CDR3 protein: CASGGPSYEQYF. The CDR3 DNA sequence: TGTGCCAGCGGGGGCCCGTCCTACGAGCAGTACTTC. This chain connects TRBV7-9 to TRBJ2-7, with D possibly TRBD1 on 6 matching bases. The V gene lost 8 bases and the J gene lost 1 base, with 9 bases spanning the gap. This CDR3 region has 12 residues. Per the germline V gene, CDR1 is SEHNR and CDR2 is FQNEAQ (reference sequence).

This clonotype was detected only a few times. The V call is TRBV20-1, the J call TRBJ1-1, with TRBD1 identical over 7 bases. The CDR3 consists of 14 residues. Trimming at V came to 2 bases and at J to 0 bases, leaving 3 bases not matched to a gene. Per germline, CDR1 DFQATT and CDR2 SNEGSKA (reference sequence). CDR3 amino acids: CSARSDRLNTEAFF. CDR3 nucleotide sequence: TGCAGTGCTAGATCGGACAGGTTGAACACTGAAGCTTTCTTT.

This clonotype was counted between two and nine times. V usage is TRBV20-1 and J usage is TRBJ2-7; D might be TRBD1 (5 bases). V was shortened by 2 bases and J by 2 bases, with 7 bases between the two germline ends. Germline lookup yields CDR1 DFQATT and CDR2 SNEGSKA (reference sequence). CDR3 length equals 12 residues. The CDR3 here is CSARQGTYEQYF. The CDR3 nucleotides are TGCAGTGCTAGACAGGGTACCTACGAGCAGTACTTC.

As to this clonotype: A single base separates this from a much larger clone, so it may be a read error. This chain uses TRBV20-1 with TRBJ2-7, with D possibly being TRBD1 or TRBD2 (5 bases each). Germline values: CDR1 DFQATT, CDR2 SNEGSKA (reference sequence). The CDR3 runs 13 residues. This CDR3 reads CSPSPGTAYEQYF. Here the CDR3 DNA reads TGCAGTCCTAGCCCCGGGACCGCGTACGAGCAGTACTTC.

The gene calls are TRBV15 and TRBJ2-7; D is unresolved. Germline V lookup: CDR1 LNHNV, CDR2 YYDKDF (reference sequence). Trimming took 2 bases from V and 5 from J, leaving 7 bases between them. This CDR3 has 12 amino acids. CDR3 in DNA: TGTGCCACCAGCAGAAAGTACCACGAGCAGTACTTC. This encodes CATSRKYHEQYF.

V is TRBV15 and J is TRBJ2-5; TRBD1 matches 7 bases. Trimming at V came to 5 bases and at J to 0 bases, leaving 15 bases not matched to a gene. This CDR3 region has 18 residues. Looked up from germline, CDR1 is LNHNV and CDR2 is YYDKDF (reference sequence). Here the CDR3 DNA reads TGTGCCACCAGCGAAGAAAGGGATGTTGGGACAGACCAAGAGACCCAGTACTTC. It is translated as CATSEERDVGTDQETQYF.

This clonotype was observed a few times. V gene TRBV7-9 combines with J gene TRBJ2-3; possibly TRBD2 for D (6 bases). V was trimmed by 0 bases and J by 6 bases, leaving 13 bases between them. The germline gives CDR1 SEHNR, CDR2 FQNEAQ (reference sequence). The CDR3 extends over 15 amino acids. CDR3 sequence reads: CASSLAFASEDTQYF. CDR3 bases: TGTGCCAGCAGCTTAGCGTTCGCTAGCGAGGATACGCAGTATTTT. Drawing the rest from reference TRBV7-9 and TRBJ2-3, the complete variable domain is DTGVSQNPRHKITKRGQNVTFRCDPISEHNRLYWYRQTLGQGPEFLTYFQNEAQLEKSRLLSDRFSAERPKGSFSTLEIQRTEQGDSAMYLCASSLAFASEDTQYFGPGTRLTVL.

The rearrangement joins TRBV7-6 to TRBJ2-5, with TRBD2 matching 11 bases. Losses at the gene ends were 1 base for V and 2 bases for J; bases not matched to a gene: 6. The CDR3 is 17 residues long. Germline CDR1 SGHVS, CDR2 FNYEAQ. The CDR3 sequence: CASSLGLAGGGQETQYF. The DNA of the CDR3 is TGTGCCAGCAGCTTAGGTCTAGCGGGAGGAGGGCAAGAGACCCAGTACTTC.

V and J are TRBV6-1 and TRBJ2-7, with TRBD1 identical over 8 bases. In germline, CDR1 is MNHNS, CDR2 SASEGT. V dropped 5 bases and J dropped 1; count of bases not matched to a gene: 7. The CDR3 extends over 15 amino acids. The CDR3 region has the DNA TGTGCCAGCAGTAGAGGGACAGGTCGTTCCTACGAGCAGTACTTC. Translated, it gives CASSRGTGRSYEQYF.

This clonotype appeared once. The chain links TRBV25-1 to TRBJ1-1; tentative D call: TRBD1 (5 bases). The CDR3 runs 12 residues. With 3 bases removed from V and 10 bases from J, the gap between germline ends came to 12 bases. In germline, CDR1 is MGHDK, CDR2 SYGVNS. The CDR3 DNA follows: TGTGCCAGCAGTGAGGGGACCCGGGGAGCTTTCTTT. It translates to CASSEGTRGAFF.

The V gene is TRBV7-2, the J gene TRBJ1-1; possibly TRBD1 for D (5 bases). This CDR3 is built from 14 residues. Germline V gives CDR1 SGHTA, CDR2 FQGNSA. V lost 5 bases, J lost 6 bases, and 16 bases lay in between. As DNA, the CDR3 is TGTGCCAGCAGCCGGGACCGAGGGAGTCCTGAAGCTTTCTTT. This codes for CASSRDRGSPEAFF.

The V gene is TRBV20-1, the J gene TRBJ2-7; perhaps TRBD2 as D (6 bases). CDR3 length equals 14 residues. Between the trimmed V and J ends, which lost 6 bases and 4 bases, there was a span of 19 bases. CDR1 is DFQATT, CDR2 SNEGSKA, per germline (reference sequence). DNA of the CDR3: TGCAGTGCCACCACCGGGACTGGCCTTTACGAGCAGTACTTC. It encodes CSATTGTGLYEQYF.

This chain links TRBV6-1 with TRBJ2-3, with a tentative D call TRBD1 (5 bases). The V gene lost 0 bases and the J gene lost 2 bases, with 9 bases spanning the gap. Germline V CDR1 and CDR2: MNHNS, SASEGT. The CDR3 length is 15 residues. CDR3 nucleotides: TGTGCCAGCAGTGAAGCGAACAGGTACACAGATACGCAGTATTTT. Protein: CASSEANRYTDTQYF.

This clonotype was seen more than once but under ten times. The chain carries TRBV20-1 and TRBJ2-3, with 9 bases aligning to TRBD2. From germline, CDR1 is DFQATT and CDR2 SNEGSKA (reference sequence). V shed 5 bases and J 0 bases; nucleotides not matched to a gene: 6. The CDR3 covers 15 residues. In nucleotides, the CDR3 is TGCAGTGCTGGAGGACTAGCGCTTAGCACAGATACGCAGTATTTT. This codes for CSAGGLALSTDTQYF.

The V and J genes are TRBV20-1 and TRBJ1-6; TRBD1 agrees at 7 bases. CDR1 and CDR2 from the germline V gene are DFQATT and SNEGSKA (reference sequence). The CDR3 loop spans 15 amino acids. The J segment lost 5 bases and the V segment lost 3 bases, leaving 7 bases of the junction unmatched. The CDR3 reads CSARINRGDNSPLHF. DNA of the CDR3: TGCAGTGCTAGGATCAACAGGGGAGATAATTCACCCCTCCACTTT.